This entry features one T cell receptor (beta chain) sequence. There is no known antigen for this receptor. No base quality values were provided; no much bigger clone lies one nucleotide off. From its cysteine to its phenylalanine, the CDR3 spans 13 amino acids. Just the 39-base CDR3 DNA is kept, in frame starting at base 1. CDR1 and CDR2 (SGHTA, FQGNSA) derive from the germline V gene. The entry originates in a study of shared clonotypes between healthy human individuals (dated by TCRdb to about 2020). Describing the broader study: The cohort included a few men and two women between 18 and 49 years of age. To increase sequencing depth and limit assay-specific biases, different laboratories used diverse techniques to prepare libraries and sequence TCR repertoires. For each donor, three plates each were used for CD4 naive and CD4 memory, two plates were used for CD8 naive, and one plate was used for CD8 memory. Between about 0.85 and 10 billion PBMCs per donor were obtained by leukapheresis. To estimate repertoire size and how much clonotypes are shared between individuals, the study performed deep sequencing of blood TCR repertoires from a few healthy adults.

CD8 naive samples were CD45RO-negative cells positively selected for CCR7, giving a CD45RA+CCR7+ population that excluded TemRA cells. The donors were healthy, HIV-negative adults with no recently reported acute infections or vaccinations. Only Caucasian adults living in Nashville, Tennessee, USA were represented among the donors. After blood collection by leukapheresis, PBMCs were isolated using Ficoll-Histopaque density gradient centrifugation and then cryopreserved in the vapor phase of liquid nitrogen. Analytical flow cytometry was used to check the purity and quantity of every magnetically sorted T cell population. Genomic DNA was isolated from every sorted fraction and measured by UV absorbance on a Nanodrop 2000c. On the study overall, not on this receptor specifically: Estimated clonotype richness was generally larger for naive than for memory subsets. Compared with non-shared clonotypes, clonotypes shared by all four sorted-subset donors had higher generation probabilities. About 5% of naive CD4, 3% to 3.5% of naive CD8, about 2.4% of memory CD4, and less than 0.45% of memory CD8 clonotypes were shared across a few donors. Only blood was sampled, and tissue TCR repertoires likely differ from those in blood. Based on pairwise subsampling, the degree of clonotype sharing among donors was expected to be affected by sequencing depth. The small number of donors limited the genetic and exposure-history diversity represented. Rarefaction of sorted-subset datasets indicated incomplete sequencing despite the large sequencing depth.

TCR CDR3 regions were amplified from genomic DNA by multiplex PCR using the deep immunoSEQ assay. Extracted genomic DNA from each cell subset was spread evenly across all wells of several immunoSEQ 96-well plates, with each plate serving as a replicate. Each replicate PCR for sorted subsets received approximately 200 ng genomic DNA, equal to about 30,000 T cell genomes. The purified libraries were quantified using a Qubit 3.0 fluorometer, sized with a Bioanalyzer 2100, and then quantified again using the KAPA Library Quantification kit. Each immunoSEQ 96-well plate was sequenced on its own single-read 150-cycle Illumina NextSeq 550 flow cell. As for the authors' bioinformatics: The immunoSEQ output contained only junctional sequences without quality scores, so filtering could not match that applied to full-length reads. Sequences were annotated with PyIR, a Python wrapper for IgBLAST v1.9, using IMGT germline references to assign V/J genes and CDR3. Any read was removed if the V/J assignment was weak (E-value above 1e-6), the CDR3 was missing, or the read contained stop codons, out-of-frame junctions, or ambiguous translated residues. V3J clonotypes were defined as sequences sharing an identical inferred V gene, J gene, and CDR3 amino acid sequence. The percentage overlap between two repertoires was calculated by dividing the number of shared unique clonotypes by the size of the smaller repertoire. Repertoire richness was assessed with RTK rarefaction, the Chao1 estimator, and Recon v2.1 estimates of unobserved clonotypes. For all TCRbeta clonotypes obtained by the gDNA method from four donors, generation probabilities were computed with OLGA. In TCRdb, the immuneACCESS table is reduced to in-frame sequences with V and J assigned. These tables do not hold every clone; where another copy was compared, an unresolved V gene accounts for under half, and the others remain unexplained. Clone size and V and J calls were adopted from that table, with D and trimming inferred from the DNA. This sample comprises around 600,000 clones, around 95% of them detected only once. In total, the top ten clones hold 0.095% to 0.14% of the sample.

The specimen sequenced was naive CD8+ T cells sorted from blood. Explained via the paper, the cell subset or site label denotes: CD45RA+CCR7+. Rearrangement joined TRBV7-2 to TRBJ2-5, with a weak D call of TRBD1 (6 bases match). The tail of the sequence fits TRBJ2-7 better, so the J call may be wrong. This TCR derives from a woman younger than 45 in good health. In nucleotide form, the sequence is TGTGCCAGCAGCTTAGGGCCAGGGGACGAGCAGTACTTC. Its translation is CASSLGPGDEQYF.